Listed here are 23 T cell receptor beta chains from one sample, sequenced in a study of glioma-infiltrating T cells. The iRepertoire nested amplicon-rescue multiplex PCR amplified TCR alpha and beta CDR3s from RNA. TCRdb re-called the multiplex PCR reads with MiXCR, one entry per CDR3 protein. The sample has roughly 100,000 distinct CDR3 sequences; 25% to 35% are singletons. Sequencing used glioma tissue, nonneoplastic brain tissue, or PBMCs (not recorded which). The receptors derive from a human donor with low-grade glioma or glioblastoma, undergoing nonglioma brain surgery, or in good health (not recorded which).

There are many counts of this clonotype. The chain joins TRBV2 to TRBJ1-5; 8 nucleotides agree with TRBD1. J gave up 6 bases and V 8 bases, and 9 bases lay outside the gene matches. The CDR3 runs 14 residues. Germline V CDR1 and CDR2: SNHLY, FYNNEI. This CDR3 is CASRAGQGGQPQHF. DNA of the CDR3: TGTGCCAGCCGCGCCGGACAGGGCGGTCAGCCCCAGCATTTT. Filled out from reference TRBV2 and TRBJ1-5, the complete variable domain reads EPEVTQTPSHQVTQMGQEVILRCVPISNHLYFYWYRQILGQKVEFLVSFYNNEISEKSEIFDDQFSVERPDGSNFTLKIRSTKLEDSAMYFCASRAGQGGQPQHFGDGTRLSIL.

This chain links TRBV11-2 with TRBJ1-1; D gene uncertain. The CDR3 consists of 14 residues. Trimming took off 6 bases at V and 1 base at J, with 12 bases between the two ends. Germline values: CDR1 SGHAT, CDR2 FQNNGV. In DNA form, the CDR3 reads TGTGCCAGCAGGTTATCGGGCCCGAACACTGAAGCTTTCTTT. It codes for CASRLSGPNTEAFF.

This clonotype was seen only once. A much larger clone differs from this one at a single base, so this may be a read error. The chain recombines TRBV20-1 with TRBJ1-4; 7 bases line up with TRBD1. Germline V gene sequence: CDR1 DFQATT, CDR2 SNEGSKA (reference sequence). The CDR3 is 14 residues long. Losses at the gene ends were 0 bases for V and 16 bases for J; bases not matched to a gene: 14. The CDR3: CSARDNQGGVEPFF. CDR3 nucleotide sequence: TGCAGTGCTAGAGATAACCAGGGGGGAGTGGAACCGTTTTTT.

This clonotype was detected ten times or more. The chain joins TRBV5-4 to TRBJ1-6; perhaps TRBD1 as D (6 bases). V was pared by 4 bases and J by 8 bases, with 19 bases between. CDR3 size: 16 residues. Germline CDR1 is SGHNT and CDR2 is YYREEE (reference sequence). CDR3 sequence reads: CASSRGPATLDSPLHF. DNA of the CDR3: TGTGCCAGCAGCCGGGGGCCGGCGACACTCGATTCACCCCTCCACTTT.

This clonotype was seen more than once but under ten times. The genes are TRBV7-3 and TRBJ2-1; 12 nucleotides match TRBD2. There are 15 residues in the CDR3. V gave up 4 bases and J gave up 8 bases; unmatched junction bases: 6. CDR1 SGHTA and CDR2 FQGTGA come from the germline V gene. The CDR3 DNA sequence: TGTGCCAGCAGCTCTGCTAGCGGGGGGGCTTATGAGCAGTTCTTC. Translating gives CASSSASGGAYEQFF.

In its sample, this clonotype was seen a few times. The chain is built from TRBV18 and TRBJ1-6; D is unresolved. Trimming pared 1 base from V and 5 bases from J, leaving 6 bases between. Germline lookup yields CDR1 KGHSH and CDR2 LQKENI. This CDR3 is 14 amino acids long. CDR3 in amino acids: CASSPQGDNSPLHF. The CDR3 DNA is TGTGCCAGCTCACCACAGGGTGATAATTCACCCCTCCACTTT.

This rearrangement joins TRBV18 to TRBJ2-1; D not resolved. The CDR3 loop spans 14 amino acids. The germline gives CDR1 KGHSH, CDR2 LQKENI. Trimming cost V 2 bases and J 0 bases, with 5 bases left between them. CDR3: CASSPDTSYNEQFF. Here the CDR3 DNA reads TGTGCCAGCTCACCAGACACCTCCTACAATGAGCAGTTCTTC.

This clonotype has a count of ten or more. The V gene is TRBV20-1, the J gene TRBJ2-5, with 10 bases that match TRBD2. With V trimmed by 7 bases and J by 4 bases, 3 bases remained unmatched. CDR1 DFQATT and CDR2 SNEGSKA come from the germline V gene (reference sequence). CDR3 length: 12 amino acids. This CDR3 is CSGTSGLETQYF. The CDR3 DNA reads TGCAGTGGGACTAGCGGACTAGAGACCCAGTACTTC.

At least ten counts were recorded for this clonotype. The chain has TRBV7-7 and TRBJ2-7; either TRBD1 or TRBD2 may supply D (5 bases each). The germline V gene has CDR1 SSHAT and CDR2 FNYEAQ (reference sequence). The CDR3 covers 12 residues. This CDR3 reads CANAGTTYEQYF. CDR3 sequence (DNA): TGTGCTAACGCAGGGACCACCTACGAGCAGTACTTC. The complete variable domain, with remaining parts taken from reference TRBV7-7 and TRBJ2-7, reads GAGVSQSPRYKVTKRGQDVTLRCDPISSHATLYWYQQALGQGPEFLTYFNYEAQPDKSGLPSDRFSAERPEGSISTLTIQRTEQRDSAMYRCANAGTTYEQYFGPGTRLTVT.

The sample holds many counts of this clonotype. V gene TRBV7-9 combines with J gene TRBJ2-7, with D possibly being TRBD1 or TRBD2 (5 bases each). Trimming removed 5 bases at V and 0 bases at J, with 20 bases between. Germline assignment: CDR1 SEHNR and CDR2 FQNEAQ (reference sequence). There are 17 residues in the CDR3. CDR3 sequence (DNA): TGTGCCAGCAGCCCAAGGTTCGGGGAAGGGGTCTCCTACGAGCAGTACTTC. It specifies CASSPRFGEGVSYEQYF.

This clonotype was seen many times. This chain joins TRBV12-3 or TRBV12-4 and TRBJ1-3; no reliable D call. The CDR3 contains 14 residues. V lost 8 bases and J lost 0, with 11 bases in between. The CDR3 protein is CASLRQSSGNTIYF. CDR3 in DNA: TGTGCCAGCCTCCGACAATCCTCTGGAAACACCATATATTTT.

As to this clonotype: A much larger clone sits a single nucleotide away, making a read error possible. The rearrangement links TRBV6-2 or TRBV6-3 to TRBJ2-7; TRBD1 aligns across 11 bases. With V trimmed by 8 bases and J by 3 bases, 6 bases remained unmatched. The germline V gene encodes CDR1 MNHEY and CDR2 SVGEGT. This CDR3 region has 14 residues. CDR3 DNA: TGTGCCAGCTTAGGGACAGGGGGAGTCTACGAGCAGTACTTC. It is translated as CASLGTGGVYEQYF.

V is TRBV6-1 and J is TRBJ1-2; weak D call: TRBD1 (5 bases). CDR3 length equals 15 residues. Germline assignment: CDR1 MNHNS and CDR2 SASEGT. Trimming removed 5 bases from V and 0 bases from J, with 13 bases in between. The CDR3: CASSWLGQANYGYTF. In DNA, the CDR3 is TGTGCCAGCAGTTGGTTGGGGCAAGCTAACTATGGCTACACCTTC.

This clonotype was seen many times. The genes are TRBV10-3 and TRBJ2-1; maybe TRBD2 (5 bases). This CDR3 is built from 14 residues. From germline, CDR1 is ENHRY and CDR2 SYGVKD. Trimming removed 2 bases at V and 7 bases at J, with 12 bases between. The CDR3 loop reads CAISETGNANEQFF. DNA of the CDR3: TGTGCCATCAGTGAGACCGGGAATGCAAATGAGCAGTTCTTC.

This clonotype was seen many times. The V and J genes are TRBV5-1 and TRBJ2-3, with no clear D. The V and J ends lost 0 bases and 6 bases respectively, with 8 bases between them. The CDR3 length is 13 residues. Germline V gives CDR1 SGHRS, CDR2 YFSETQ. This CDR3 is CASSLAGVDTQYF. The CDR3 nucleotides read TGCGCCAGCAGCTTGGCTGGGGTGGATACGCAGTATTTT.

The rearrangement joins TRBV3-1 to TRBJ1-1; D call uncertain. The ends were cut back, 3 bases at V and 1 base at J, with 9 bases in the middle. The CDR3 consists of 14 residues. Germline CDR1 reads LGHDT; CDR2 reads YNNKEL (reference sequence). The CDR3 coding sequence is TGTGCCAGCAGCCAGAATTACCAGAACACTGAAGCTTTCTTT. Translating gives CASSQNYQNTEAFF.

This clonotype has just a few counts. The chain is built from TRBV14 and TRBJ2-2; no firm D call. Germline V gene sequence: CDR1 SGHDN, CDR2 FVKESK. V lost 4 bases and J lost 4, with 10 bases in between. The CDR3 has 14 amino acids. This chain's CDR3 is CASSPDHFTGELFF. The CDR3 DNA follows: TGTGCCAGCAGCCCGGACCATTTCACCGGGGAGCTGTTTTTT.

In regard to this clonotype: With a much larger clone just one base away, this may be a read error. Without the conserved terminal phenylalanine or tryptophan, this CDR3 likely stems from a read error. The chain has TRBV7-2 and TRBJ2-1, with D hard to call. Trimming cost V 1 base and J 5 bases, with 12 bases left between them. Germline V gene data show CDR1 as SGHTA and CDR2 as FQGNSA. The CDR3 sequence is 15 residues long. CDR3 region: CASSLVSLSNNEQFL. The CDR3 nucleotides are TGTGCCAGCAGCTTAGTGTCCCTTTCCAACAATGAGCAGTTCCTC.

With regard to this clonotype: A much larger clone differs by one base, so this may be a read error. The chain recombines TRBV20-1 with TRBJ2-2; the D is unclear. From germline, CDR1 is DFQATT and CDR2 SNEGSKA (reference sequence). Trimming removed 0 bases at V and 6 bases at J, with 20 bases between. This CDR3 is 17 amino acids long. CDR3 loop: CSARDLSMRTDAGELFF. CDR3 DNA sequence: TGCAGTGCTAGAGACCTGTCGATGCGAACGGACGCCGGGGAGCTGTTTTTT.

Turning to this clonotype: A read error is possible here, since a much larger clone lies one base away. The chain joins TRBV6-1 to TRBJ1-1; TRBD1 is a possible D gene (5 bases). Between the trimmed V and J ends, which lost 5 bases and 5 bases, there was a span of 15 bases. Germline V gene data show CDR1 as MNHNS and CDR2 as SASEGT. CDR3 size: 14 residues. CDR3 DNA sequence: TGTGCCAGCAGTCCCCCGACAGTGCGGACTGAAGCTTTCTTT. It specifies CASSPPTVRTEAFF.

This clonotype occurred many times. The chain is built from TRBV7-2 and TRBJ2-1; no clear D gene. Germline V lookup: CDR1 SGHTA, CDR2 FQGNSA. V was trimmed by 1 base and J by 3 bases, leaving 7 bases between them. This CDR3 is built from 14 residues. In DNA, the CDR3 is TGTGCCAGCAGCTTAGGACTGTACTACAATGAGCAGTTCTTC. Translating it yields CASSLGLYYNEQFF.

The rearrangement joins TRBV29-1 to TRBJ2-1; D might be TRBD1 (6 bases). CDR3 length equals 14 residues. The V gene lost 4 bases and the J gene lost 3 bases, with 13 bases spanning the gap. Germline values: CDR1 SQVTM, CDR2 ANQGSEA. CDR3 sequence: CSVGSAGDYNEQFF. The CDR3 region has the DNA TGCAGCGTTGGCTCAGCAGGGGACTACAATGAGCAGTTCTTC.

The chain joins TRBV6-1 to TRBJ1-6; D not resolved. The germline V and J ends were trimmed by 7 bases and 9 bases, with 10 bases remaining between them. There are 12 residues in the CDR3. From germline, CDR1 is MNHNS and CDR2 SASEGT. The CDR3 DNA reads as TGTGCCAGCAACGAGAGGATTTCACCCCTCCACTTT. Translating it yields CASNERISPLHF.